This T cell receptor beta chain stems from a study of regulatory T cells in long-lasting Graves disease. This clonotype was seen a few times. To make TCR beta libraries, researchers used iRepertoire HTBI primers and Arm-PCR of CDR3 regions. One entry per CDR3 protein, called by TCRdb with MiXCR from the multiplex PCR reads. The top ten clones hold 10% to 15% of a sample with 500,000 or so distinct CDR3 sequences, roughly 15% of them seen once. The CDR3 sequence is 17 residues long. The V and J ends lost 6 bases and 3 bases, in that order; junction bases with no gene match: 12. Germline V gives CDR1 MNHEY, CDR2 SVGEGT. Noted time point: newly diagnosed GD, antithyroid drugs for less than 3 months. The TCR library was prepared using RNA isolated from PBMCs. These same records also appear under a second study, on T cells in Graves' hyperthyroidism and ophthalmopathy.

The chain uses TRBV6-2 or TRBV6-3 and TRBJ1-5, with 9 bases identical to TRBD1. This material consisted of peripheral blood mononuclear cells (PBMCs), taken at new diagnosis, from a patient treated with antithyroid drugs. This sequence was found in a man in his forties with Graves disease. DNA for the CDR3: TGTGCCAGCAGGGTTACTGAGACAGGGGGAAACAATCAGCCCCAGCATTTT. Its protein is CASRVTETGGNNQPQHF.